Listed below are T cell receptor beta chains from one sample, sequenced in a study of T cell responses to AZD1222 COVID-19 vaccine. TCRdb's copy holds only in-frame clones and misses some; the assay was immunoSEQ multiplex PCR. The sample holds 90,000 to 120,000 clones; 70% to 90% are singletons and the top ten take around 4.9%. The source was peripheral blood, collected 28 days after the second AZD1222 dose. These receptors were taken from an adult who received the AZD1222 COVID-19 vaccine. Each CDR3 is given with its conserved first and last residue. A D gene is named only where the DNA matches it firmly. Clone sizes are given selectively: once, few, many, or a class where the clone is expanded.

TRBD2	TRBJ2-4	NA	TRBV2	CASSPLAGVAKNIQYF	TGTGCCAGCAGTCCACTAGCGGGGGTTGCCAAAAACATTCAGTACTTC
TRBD2	TRBJ2-3	NA	TRBV10-3	CAIRAGLAGNWAQYF	TGTGCCATCAGGGCCGGACTAGCGGGGAATTGGGCGCAGTATTTT
TRBD1	TRBJ2-2	NA	TRBV2	CASRTGGLETGELFF	TGTGCCAGCAGGACAGGGGGGCTAGAGACCGGGGAGCTGTTTTTT
NA	TRBJ2-1	NA	TRBV6-5	CASSGNNPYNEQFF	TGTGCCAGCAGCGGGAATAACCCCTACAATGAGCAGTTCTTC
NA	TRBJ1-5	NA	TRBV27	CASSLAGGQPQHF	TGTGCCAGCAGTTTAGCGGGCGGACAGCCCCAGCATTTT
NA	TRBJ2-5	NA	TRBV27	CASSLRLPGRETQYF	TGTGCCAGCAGTTTGCGCCTCCCAGGGCGCGAGACCCAGTACTTC
NA	TRBJ1-2	once	TRBV11-2	CASSLEPLEYYGYTF	TGTGCCAGCAGCTTAGAGCCCCTGGAATACTATGGCTACACCTTC
NA	TRBJ2-2	once	TRBV7-2	CASSFSGGLNANTGELFF	TGTGCCAGCAGCTTTAGCGGAGGGCTAAACGCGAACACCGGGGAGCTGTTTTTT
NA	TRBJ1-3	NA	TRBV19	CASSIVPNSGNTIYF	TGTGCCAGTAGTATAGTTCCGAACTCTGGAAACACCATATATTTT
TRBD1	TRBJ1-4	NA	TRBV5-4	CASSKPGTGDEKLFF	TGTGCCAGCAGCAAGCCCGGGACAGGGGACGAAAAACTGTTTTTT
NA	TRBJ2-2	NA	TRBV5-1	CASSLAPGGAGELFF	TGCGCCAGCAGCTTGGCTCCAGGGGGGGCCGGGGAGCTGTTTTTT
TRBD1	TRBJ1-1	NA	TRBV7-9	CASSAYGTGTPEAFF	TGTGCCAGCAGCGCCTACGGGACAGGGACCCCTGAAGCTTTCTTT
TRBD1	TRBJ2-7	NA	TRBV28	CASSYLPGQSNEQYF	TGTGCCAGCAGTTACCTTCCGGGACAGTCAAACGAGCAGTACTTC
NA	TRBJ1-2	NA	TRBV3-1/TRBV3-2	CASSQDPGKGYGYTF	TGTGCCAGCAGCCAAGACCCGGGGAAAGGCTATGGCTACACCTTC
NA	TRBJ1-5	NA	TRBV3-1/TRBV3-2	CASSQEGEGNQPQHF	TGTGCCAGCAGCCAAGAAGGGGAGGGCAATCAGCCCCAGCATTTT
TRBD2	TRBJ2-7	few	TRBV30	CAWSVSGGTGIEQYF	TGTGCCTGGAGTGTGTCGGGGGGGACCGGGATCGAGCAGTACTTC
TRBD2	TRBJ2-7	once	TRBV4-1	CATGGASGEYEQYF	TGCGCCACAGGCGGTGCTAGCGGAGAGTACGAGCAGTACTTC
NA	TRBJ1-2	NA	TRBV5-4	CASSSGTAETTLYGYTF	TGTGCCAGCAGCTCCGGGACGGCCGAAACGACCCTCTATGGCTACACCTTC
TRBD1	TRBJ2-3	once	TRBV28	CASSLLGQAGDTQYF	TGTGCCAGCAGTTTGTTGGGACAGGCCGGAGATACGCAGTATTTT
TRBD1	TRBJ2-2	NA	TRBV6-5	CASTTQGGNTGELFF	TGTGCCAGCACCACACAGGGGGGAAACACCGGGGAGCTGTTTTTT
NA	TRBJ2-1	NA	TRBV10-3	CAISGPAVEQFF	TGTGCCATCAGTGGGCCAGCGGTTGAGCAGTTCTTC